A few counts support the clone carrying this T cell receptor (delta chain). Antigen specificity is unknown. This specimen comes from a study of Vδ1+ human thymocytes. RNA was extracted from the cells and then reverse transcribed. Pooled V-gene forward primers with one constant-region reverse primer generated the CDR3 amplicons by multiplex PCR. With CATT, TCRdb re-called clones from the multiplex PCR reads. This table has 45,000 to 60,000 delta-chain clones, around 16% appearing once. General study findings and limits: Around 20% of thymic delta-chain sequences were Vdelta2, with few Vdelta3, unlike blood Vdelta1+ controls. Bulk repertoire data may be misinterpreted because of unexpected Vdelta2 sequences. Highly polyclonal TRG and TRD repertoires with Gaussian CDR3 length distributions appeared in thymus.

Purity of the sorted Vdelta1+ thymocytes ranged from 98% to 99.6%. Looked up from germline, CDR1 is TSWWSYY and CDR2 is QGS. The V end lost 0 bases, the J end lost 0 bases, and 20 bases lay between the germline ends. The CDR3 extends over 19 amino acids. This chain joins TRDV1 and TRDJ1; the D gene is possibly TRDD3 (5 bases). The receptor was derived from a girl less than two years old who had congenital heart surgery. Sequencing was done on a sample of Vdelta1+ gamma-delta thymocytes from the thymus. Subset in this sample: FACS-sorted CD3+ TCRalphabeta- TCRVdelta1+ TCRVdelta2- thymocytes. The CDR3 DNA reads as TGTGCTCTTGGGGAACTTGGAGCAGGGGGCCGAACTTACACCGATAAACTCATCTTT. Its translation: CALGELGAGGRTYTDKLIF.